Below, one T cell receptor (beta chain) is given with its context. The method was immunoSEQ multiplex PCR; TCRdb's version includes in-frame clones alone and lacks a portion of them. In the table there are approximately 200,000 clones, about four fifths of which are singletons. This study enrolled people aged roughly 18 to 90 from under 25 US geographic areas. These data come from a study of blood T cell repertoires in COVID-19. Trimming removed 1 base from V and 2 bases from J, with 9 bases in between. The CDR3 is 14 amino acids. From germline, CDR1 is SGHNT and CDR2 YYREEE (reference sequence). This TCR was recovered from a woman aged 30 to 39 who had recovered from COVID-19. The rearrangement joins TRBV5-4 to TRBJ1-1; possibly TRBD1 for D (6 bases). Sample: PBMCs or T cells enriched from blood (not recorded which). CDR3 in amino acids: CASSLSQGNTEAFF. CDR3 sequence (DNA): TGTGCCAGCAGCTTGTCACAGGGCAACACTGAAGCTTTCTTT.